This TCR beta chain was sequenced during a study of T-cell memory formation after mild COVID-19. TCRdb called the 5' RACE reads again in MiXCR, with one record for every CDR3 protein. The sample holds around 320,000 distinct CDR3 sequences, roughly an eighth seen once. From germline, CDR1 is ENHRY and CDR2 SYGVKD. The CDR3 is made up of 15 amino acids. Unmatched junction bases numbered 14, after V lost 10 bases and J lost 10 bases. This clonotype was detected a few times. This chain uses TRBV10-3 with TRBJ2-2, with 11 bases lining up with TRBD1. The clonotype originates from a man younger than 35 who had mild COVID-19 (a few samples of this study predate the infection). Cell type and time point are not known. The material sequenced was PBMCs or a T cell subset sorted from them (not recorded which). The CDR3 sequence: CATRDSDRGRVELFF. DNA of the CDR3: TGTGCCACTAGGGATTCGGACAGGGGGCGCGTGGAGCTGTTTTTT.